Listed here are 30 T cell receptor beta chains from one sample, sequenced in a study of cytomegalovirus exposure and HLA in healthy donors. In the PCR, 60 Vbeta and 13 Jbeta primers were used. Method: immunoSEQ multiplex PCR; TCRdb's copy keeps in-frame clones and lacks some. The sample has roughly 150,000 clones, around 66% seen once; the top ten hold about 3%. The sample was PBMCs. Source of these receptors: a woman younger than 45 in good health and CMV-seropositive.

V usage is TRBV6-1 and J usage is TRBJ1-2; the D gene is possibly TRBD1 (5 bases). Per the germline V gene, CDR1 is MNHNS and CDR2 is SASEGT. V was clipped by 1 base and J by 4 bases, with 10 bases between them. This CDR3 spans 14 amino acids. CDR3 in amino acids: CASSEGGLGYGYTF. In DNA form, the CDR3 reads TGTGCCAGCAGTGAAGGGGGCCTCGGCTATGGCTACACCTTC.

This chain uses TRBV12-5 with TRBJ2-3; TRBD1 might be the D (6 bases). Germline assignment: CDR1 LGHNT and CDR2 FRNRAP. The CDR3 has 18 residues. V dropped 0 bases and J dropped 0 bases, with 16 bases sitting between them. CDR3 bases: TGTGCTAGTGGTTTGGTACAAGACGGACAGACTAGCACAGATACGCAGTATTTT. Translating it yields CASGLVQDGQTSTDTQYF.

The CDR3 DNA sequence: TGCGCCAGCAGCTTGTGGGGACACTCTGGAAACACCATATATTTT. Protein sequence: CASSLWGHSGNTIYF. V gene TRBV5-1 combines with J gene TRBJ1-3; TRBD1 is a possible D gene (6 bases). The CDR3 has 15 residues. V lost 1 base to trimming and J lost 0 bases, with 8 bases between them. Germline-derived CDR1 and CDR2 are SGHRS and YFSETQ.

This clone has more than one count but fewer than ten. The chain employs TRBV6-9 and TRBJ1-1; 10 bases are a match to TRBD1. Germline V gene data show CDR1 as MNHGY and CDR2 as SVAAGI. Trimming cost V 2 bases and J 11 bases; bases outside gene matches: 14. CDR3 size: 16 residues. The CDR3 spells CASSYRRTGGPILAFF. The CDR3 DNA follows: TGTGCCAGCAGTTATCGGCGGACAGGGGGGCCCATTTTGGCTTTCTTT.

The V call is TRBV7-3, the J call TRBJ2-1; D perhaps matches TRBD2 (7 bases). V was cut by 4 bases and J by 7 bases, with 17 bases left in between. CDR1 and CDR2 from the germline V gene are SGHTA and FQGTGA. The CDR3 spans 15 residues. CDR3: CASSSIGGARNEQFF. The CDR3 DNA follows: TGTGCCAGCAGCTCCATTGGGGGGGCGAGGAATGAGCAGTTCTTC.

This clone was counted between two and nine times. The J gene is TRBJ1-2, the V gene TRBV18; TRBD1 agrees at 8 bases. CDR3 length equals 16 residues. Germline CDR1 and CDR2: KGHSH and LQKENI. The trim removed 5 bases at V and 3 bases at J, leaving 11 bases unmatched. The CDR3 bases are TGTGCCAGCTCAGAACCTTACCGGGACAGGCACTATGGCTACACCTTC. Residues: CASSEPYRDRHYGYTF.

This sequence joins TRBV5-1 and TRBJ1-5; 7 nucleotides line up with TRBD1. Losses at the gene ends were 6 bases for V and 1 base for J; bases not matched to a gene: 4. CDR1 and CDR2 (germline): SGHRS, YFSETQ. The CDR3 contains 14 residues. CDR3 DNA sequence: TGCGCCAGCATGGGCAGGGGGAGCAATCAGCCCCAGCATTTT. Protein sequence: CASMGRGSNQPQHF.

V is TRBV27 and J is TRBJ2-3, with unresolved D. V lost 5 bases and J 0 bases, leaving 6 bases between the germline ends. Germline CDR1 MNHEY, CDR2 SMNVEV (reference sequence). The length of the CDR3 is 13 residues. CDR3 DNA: TGTGCCAGCAGTATAGTTAGCACAGATACGCAGTATTTT. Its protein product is CASSIVSTDTQYF.

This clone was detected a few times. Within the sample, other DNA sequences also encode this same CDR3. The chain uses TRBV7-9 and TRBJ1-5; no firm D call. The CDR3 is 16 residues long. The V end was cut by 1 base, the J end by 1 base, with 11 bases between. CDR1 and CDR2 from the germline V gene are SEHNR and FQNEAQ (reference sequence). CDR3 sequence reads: CASSLGAGGSNQPQHF. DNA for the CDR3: TGTGCCAGCAGCTTAGGTGCGGGAGGCAGCAATCAGCCCCAGCATTTT.

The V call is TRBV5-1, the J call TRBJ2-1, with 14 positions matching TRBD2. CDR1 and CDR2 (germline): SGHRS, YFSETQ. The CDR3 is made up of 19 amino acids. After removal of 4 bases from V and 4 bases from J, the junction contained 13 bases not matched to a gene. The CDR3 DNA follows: TGCGCCAGCAGCGACCGTGTGACTAGCGGGGGGGCCGTATACAATGAGCAGTTCTTC. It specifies CASSDRVTSGGAVYNEQFF. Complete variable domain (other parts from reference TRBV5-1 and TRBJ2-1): KAGVTQTPRYLIKTRGQQVTLSCSPISGHRSVSWYQQTPGQGLQFLFEYFSETQRNKGNFPGRFSGRQFSNSRSEMNVSTLELGDSALYLCASSDRVTSGGAVYNEQFFGPGTRLTVL.

CDR3 DNA: TGTGCCAGCTTGACTACGATACCCGGGACAGGGACCCTCTATGGCTACACCTTC. Translated, it gives CASLTTIPGTGTLYGYTF. V is TRBV28 and J is TRBJ1-2; 9 positions agree with TRBD1. V dropped 8 bases and J dropped 4; count of bases not matched to a gene: 20. Germline-derived CDR1 and CDR2 are MDHEN and SYDVKM. The CDR3 is 18 residues long.

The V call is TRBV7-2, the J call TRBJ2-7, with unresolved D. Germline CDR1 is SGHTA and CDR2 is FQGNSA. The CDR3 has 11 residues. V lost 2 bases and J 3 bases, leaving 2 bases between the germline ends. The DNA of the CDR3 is TGTGCCAGCAGCTTACTCTACGAGCAGTACTTC. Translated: CASSLLYEQYF. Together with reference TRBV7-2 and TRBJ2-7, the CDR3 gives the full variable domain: GAGVSQSPSNKVTEKGKDVELRCDPISGHTALYWYRQSLGQGLEFLIYFQGNSAPDKSGLPSDRFSAERTGGSVSTLTIQRTQQEDSAVYLCASSLLYEQYFGPGTRLTVT.

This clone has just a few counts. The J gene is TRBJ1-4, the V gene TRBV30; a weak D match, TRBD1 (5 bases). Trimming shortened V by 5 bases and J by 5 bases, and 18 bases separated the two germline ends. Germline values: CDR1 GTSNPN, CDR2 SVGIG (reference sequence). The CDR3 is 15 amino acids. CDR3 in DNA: TGTGCCTGGGACCTCTCGGCGGGGCTGAATGAAAAACTGTTTTTT. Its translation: CAWDLSAGLNEKLFF. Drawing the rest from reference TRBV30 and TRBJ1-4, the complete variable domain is SQTIHQWPATLVQPVGSPLSLECTVEGTSNPNLYWYRQAAGRGLQLLFYSVGIGQISSEVPQNLSASRPQDRQFILSSKKLLLSDSGFYLCAWDLSAGLNEKLFFGSGTQLSVL.

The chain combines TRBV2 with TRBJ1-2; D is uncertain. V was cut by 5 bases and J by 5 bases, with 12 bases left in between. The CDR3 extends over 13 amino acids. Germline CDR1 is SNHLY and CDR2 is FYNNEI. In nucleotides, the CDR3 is TGTGCCAGCAGTTCCTACCCCGGGTATGGCTACACCTTC. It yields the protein CASSSYPGYGYTF.

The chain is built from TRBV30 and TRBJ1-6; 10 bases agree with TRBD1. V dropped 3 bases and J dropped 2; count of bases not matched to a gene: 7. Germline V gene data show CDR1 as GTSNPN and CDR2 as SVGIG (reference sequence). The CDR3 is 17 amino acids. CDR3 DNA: TGTGCCTGGAGCTCCGGGACAGGGGATACCTATAATTCACCCCTCCACTTT. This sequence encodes CAWSSGTGDTYNSPLHF.

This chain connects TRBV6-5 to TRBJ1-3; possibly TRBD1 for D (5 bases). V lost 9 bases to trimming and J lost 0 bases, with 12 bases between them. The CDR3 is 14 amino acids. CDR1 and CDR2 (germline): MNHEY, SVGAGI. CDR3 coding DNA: TGTGCCAGTAGAGACAGTCTCTCTGGAAACACCATATATTTT. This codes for CASRDSLSGNTIYF.

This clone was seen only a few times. The CDR3 nucleotides are TGTGCCTGGAGTGTCGGAGAGGTGAAGACCCAGTACTTC. As protein: CAWSVGEVKTQYF. The chain combines TRBV30 with TRBJ2-5; D uncertain. V was shortened by 0 bases and J by 6 bases, with 11 bases between the two germline ends. The CDR3 runs to 13 residues. Germline CDR1 GTSNPN, CDR2 SVGIG (reference sequence).

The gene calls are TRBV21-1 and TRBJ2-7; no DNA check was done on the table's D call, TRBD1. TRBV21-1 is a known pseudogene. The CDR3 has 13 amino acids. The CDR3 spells CASSHRAPYEQYF. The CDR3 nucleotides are TGTGCCAGCAGCCACAGGGCCCCCTACGAGCAGTACTTC.

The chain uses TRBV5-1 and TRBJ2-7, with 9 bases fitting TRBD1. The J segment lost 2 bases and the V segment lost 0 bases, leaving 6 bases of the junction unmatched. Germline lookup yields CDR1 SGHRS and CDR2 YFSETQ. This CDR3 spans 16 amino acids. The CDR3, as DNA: TGCGCCAGCAGCTTGGCGCCCGGGACAGGGACCTACGAGCAGTACTTC. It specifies CASSLAPGTGTYEQYF.

The CDR3 sequence: CATSLGLPSTDTQYF. The CDR3 DNA follows: TGTGCCACCAGCCTCGGACTACCTAGCACAGATACGCAGTATTTT. The rearrangement joins TRBV15 to TRBJ2-3, with D perhaps TRBD2 (6 bases). The CDR3 spans 15 residues. Germline V CDR1 and CDR2: LNHNV, YYDKDF (reference sequence). V lost 5 bases, J lost 0 bases, and 12 bases lay in between.

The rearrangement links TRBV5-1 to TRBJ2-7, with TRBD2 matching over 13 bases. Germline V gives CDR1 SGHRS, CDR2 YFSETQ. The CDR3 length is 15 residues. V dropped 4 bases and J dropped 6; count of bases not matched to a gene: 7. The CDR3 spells CASSGGLAGASEQYF. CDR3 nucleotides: TGCGCCAGCAGCGGAGGACTAGCGGGAGCCAGCGAGCAGTACTTC.

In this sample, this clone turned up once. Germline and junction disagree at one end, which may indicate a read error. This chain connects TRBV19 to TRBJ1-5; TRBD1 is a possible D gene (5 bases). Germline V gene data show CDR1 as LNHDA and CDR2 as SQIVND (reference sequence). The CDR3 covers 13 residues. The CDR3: CASGPWGGQLQHF. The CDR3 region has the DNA TGTGCCAGTGGACCTTGGGGCGGTCAGCTCCAGCATTTT.

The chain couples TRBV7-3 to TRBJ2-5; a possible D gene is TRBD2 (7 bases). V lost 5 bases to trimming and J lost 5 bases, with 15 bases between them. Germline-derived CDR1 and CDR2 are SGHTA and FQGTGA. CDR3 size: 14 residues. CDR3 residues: CASSPSGGLETQYF. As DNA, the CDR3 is TGTGCCAGCAGCCCCTCGGGGGGCCTCGAGACCCAGTACTTC. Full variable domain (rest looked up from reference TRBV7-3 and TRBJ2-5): GAGVSQTPSNKVTEKGKYVELRCDPISGHTALYWYRQSLGQGPEFLIYFQGTGAADDSGLPNDRFFAVRPEGSVSTLKIQRTERGDSAVYLCASSPSGGLETQYFGPGTRLLVL.

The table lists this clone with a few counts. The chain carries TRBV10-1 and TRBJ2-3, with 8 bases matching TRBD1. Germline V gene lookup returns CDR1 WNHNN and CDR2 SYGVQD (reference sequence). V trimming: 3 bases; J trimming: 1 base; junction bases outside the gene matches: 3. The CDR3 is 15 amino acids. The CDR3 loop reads CASSDPTGGTDTQYF. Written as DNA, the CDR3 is TGCGCCAGCAGTGACCCGACAGGGGGCACAGATACGCAGTATTTT.

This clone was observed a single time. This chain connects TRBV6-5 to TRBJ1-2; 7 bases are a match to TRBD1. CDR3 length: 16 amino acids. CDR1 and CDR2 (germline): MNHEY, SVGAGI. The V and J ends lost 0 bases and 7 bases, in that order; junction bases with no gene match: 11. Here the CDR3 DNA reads TGTGCCAGCAGTTACTCAGTGGAGGGGGCGTATTTTGGCTACACCTTC. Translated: CASSYSVEGAYFGYTF.

CDR3 protein: CASSQTEGINQPQHF. CDR3 bases: TGTGCCAGCAGCCAGACCGAGGGCATCAATCAGCCCCAGCATTTT. The V and J genes are TRBV4-2 and TRBJ1-5; D gene ambiguous. V was clipped by 3 bases and J by 3 bases, with 12 bases between them. This CDR3 is built from 15 residues. CDR1 is LGHNA and CDR2 is YNFKEQ in the germline V gene.

CDR3 DNA sequence: TGTGCCAGCAGCTTGGGGACTCCCCCCTACGAGCAGTACTTC. Protein sequence: CASSLGTPPYEQYF. The chain carries TRBV7-9 and TRBJ2-5, with D maybe TRBD2 (6 bases). The J call could be wrong; TRBJ2-7 is a better fit for the DNA end. The germline gives CDR1 SEHNR, CDR2 FQNEAQ (reference sequence). The CDR3 extends over 14 amino acids.

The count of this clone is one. As DNA, the CDR3 is TGTGCCAGCAGTGAAATGGTAGCGGGAGTAAATGAGCAGTTCTTC. Amino acid sequence: CASSEMVAGVNEQFF. The chain has TRBV6-1 and TRBJ2-1; TRBD2 matches at 9 bases. V dropped 2 bases and J dropped 7; count of bases not matched to a gene: 6. Germline V gene lookup returns CDR1 MNHNS and CDR2 SASEGT. This CDR3 contains 15 residues.

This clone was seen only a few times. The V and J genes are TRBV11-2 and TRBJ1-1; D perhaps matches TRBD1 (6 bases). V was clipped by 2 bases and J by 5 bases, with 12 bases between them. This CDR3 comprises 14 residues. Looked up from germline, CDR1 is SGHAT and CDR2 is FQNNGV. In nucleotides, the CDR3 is TGTGCCAGCAGCTTATTCCCAGGGGTGACTGAAGCTTTCTTT. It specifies CASSLFPGVTEAFF. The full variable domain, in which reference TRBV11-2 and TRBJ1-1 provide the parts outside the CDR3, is EAGVAQSPRYKIIEKRQSVAFWCNPISGHATLYWYQQILGQGPKLLIQFQNNGVVDDSQLPKDRFSAERLKGVDSTLKIQPAKLEDSAVYLCASSLFPGVTEAFFGQGTRLTVV.

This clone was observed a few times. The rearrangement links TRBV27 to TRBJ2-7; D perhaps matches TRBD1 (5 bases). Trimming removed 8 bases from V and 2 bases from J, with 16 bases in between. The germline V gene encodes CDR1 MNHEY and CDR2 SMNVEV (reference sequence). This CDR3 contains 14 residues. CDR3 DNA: TGTGCCAGCCAACAGGTGGGGCAGGCCTACGAGCAGTACTTC. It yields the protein CASQQVGQAYEQYF.